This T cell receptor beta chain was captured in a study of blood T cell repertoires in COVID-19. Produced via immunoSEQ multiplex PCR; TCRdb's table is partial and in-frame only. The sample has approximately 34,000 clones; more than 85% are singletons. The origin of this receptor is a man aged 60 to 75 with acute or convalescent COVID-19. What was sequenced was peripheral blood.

CDR3 in amino acids: CASSGDFSNQPQHF. The CDR3 DNA is TGTGCCAGCTCAGGGGACTTTAGCAATCAGCCCCAGCATTTT. The chain links TRBV18 to TRBJ1-5; a weak D match, TRBD1 (5 bases). The CDR3 is 14 amino acids. The V gene lost 5 bases and the J gene lost 0 bases, with 8 bases spanning the gap. Germline lookup yields CDR1 KGHSH and CDR2 LQKENI.